This TCR beta chain was documented in a study of CD8 T cells in Susac syndrome. CD8+ and CD4+ T cells were negatively isolated; TEMRA cells were FACS-enriched. Points from the study as a whole: By the study's own acknowledgment, its TCR sequencing and HLA analysis included relatively few individuals.

The RNA input was about 0.5 to 1 ug, and it was reverse transcribed with random hexamers. A multiplex approach, immunoSEQ multiplex PCR, amplified TCR beta CDR3 across 54 Vbeta and 13 Jbeta. TCRdb called the immunoSEQ multiplex PCR reads again in MiXCR, with one record for every CDR3 protein. The sample records about 200,000 distinct CDR3 sequences, 80% to 95% being singletons. The germline CDR1 and CDR2 sequences are SGHTA and FQGNSA. This CDR3 comprises 14 residues. After removal of 5 bases from V and 2 bases from J, the junction contained 2 bases not matched to a gene. Regarding this clonotype: Its antigen is undetermined.

The J gene is TRBJ2-7, the V gene TRBV7-2, with TRBD2 matching 11 bases. Source material: CD8+ T cells from PBMCs. This sequence originates from a human donor with multiple sclerosis. Written as DNA, the CDR3 is TGTGCCAGCAGCCCACTAGCGGGGGCCTACGAGCAGTACTTC. Encoded protein: CASSPLAGAYEQYF.